Listed below are T cell receptor beta chains from one sample, sequenced in a study of sequential checkpoint blockade in melanoma. The table came from immunoSEQ multiplex PCR; TCRdb's copy has only in-frame clones and leaves some out. The sample includes 25,000 to 30,000 clones, 70% to 80% of them seen just once. Source: CD8+ T cells sorted from blood (inferred from file names), taken from a patient given nivolumab and ipilimumab in sequence. The receptors here all came from a human donor with melanoma. The CDR3 runs from the conserved cysteine through the conserved F or W. The listing skips clone size in some rows; elsewhere it reads once, few, many or a size class.

cdr3_length | j_call | v_call | clone_size | cdr3_aa
12 | TRBJ2-7 | TRBV29-1 | NA | CSHTGTGNEQYF
12 | TRBJ2-1 | TRBV7-6 | NA | CASSLVQDEQFF
15 | TRBJ2-3 | TRBV6-5 | NA | CASRPQGFSTDTQYF
14 | TRBJ1-2 | TRBV5-1 | NA | CASSFPGADYGYTF
12 | TRBJ2-1 | TRBV6-5 | NA | CASSYSGFEQFF
12 | NA | TRBV27 | NA | CASSFGTGEQYF
15 | TRBJ2-5 | TRBV9 | NA | CASSVAGTAQETQYF
14 | TRBJ1-2 | TRBV4-2 | once | CASSQGGERVGYTF
13 | TRBJ1-2 | TRBV9 | few | CASSYSTGYGYTF
12 | TRBJ2-1 | TRBV6-5 | NA | CASRKTGNEQFF
15 | TRBJ2-2 | TRBV14 | few | CASSLRRPHTRGAVF
16 | TRBJ1-1 | TRBV7-9 | NA | CASSAGVMASDTEAFF
15 | TRBJ1-1 | TRBV7-2 | NA | CASSLGPTGATEAFF
15 | TRBJ2-7 | TRBV27 | NA | CASRDSQGVDHEQYF
13 | TRBJ2-6 | TRBV6-4 | NA | CASSSGGANVLTF
13 | TRBJ2-2 | TRBV6-4 | NA | CASSDRDHGELFF
13 | TRBJ2-7 | TRBV7-6 | few | CASSLSTGNEQYF
13 | TRBJ2-7 | TRBV6-6 | NA | CASSLLGEYEQYF
15 | TRBJ2-7 | TRBV4-1 | NA | CASSQLRGSSYEQYF